The clone carrying this T cell receptor beta chain appeared a few times. This CDR3 region has 16 residues. Germline CDR1 SGHVS, CDR2 FNYEAQ. V lost 5 bases and J lost 4, with 19 bases in between. This sample stems from a study of T-cell reconstitution after alpha-beta-depleted transplantation in children. During its preparation, the TCRbeta library received unique molecular identifiers. Each CDR3 protein is one row after TCRdb ran MiXCR on the PCR reads. Among about 980,000 distinct CDR3 sequences, about 29% were seen once, and the ten largest hold roughly 28%. The genes are TRBV7-6 and TRBJ2-3; D perhaps matches TRBD2 (5 bases). The clonotype was recovered from a boy in the first two years of life who had a stem cell transplant for SCID, so the T cells may come from the graft donor. The material was PBMCs, mostly from graft donor cells, obtained 360 days after TCRalphabeta/CD19-depleted stem cell transplant. CDR3 in amino acids: CASSQIYTERADTQYF. Written as DNA, the CDR3 is TGTGCCAGCAGCCAAATCTACACCGAGAGGGCAGATACGCAGTATTTT.